The sample holds a few counts of the clone carrying this T cell receptor (beta chain). This sample was included in a study of CD8+ T cells in alopecia areata. CDR3 size: 15 residues. Trimming stripped 6 bases from V and 2 bases from J, with 14 bases between. Germline V CDR1 and CDR2: LNHDA, SQIVND (reference sequence). RNA extraction and reverse transcription yielded cDNA as sequencing template. Repertoires were generated with immunoSEQ multiplex PCR, while TCRdb's copy carries only in-frame clones and drops some. The data contain 89,000 or so clones, roughly 51% of them singletons. Sequencing was done on a sample of NKG2D-high CD8+ T cells sorted from blood. V usage is TRBV19 and J usage is TRBJ2-1; D is unclear. The source of this sequence is a human donor with alopecia areata. CDR3 protein: CASSPSPEPYNEQFF. The CDR3 nucleotides are TGTGCCAGTAGCCCGAGCCCGGAGCCCTACAATGAGCAGTTCTTC.